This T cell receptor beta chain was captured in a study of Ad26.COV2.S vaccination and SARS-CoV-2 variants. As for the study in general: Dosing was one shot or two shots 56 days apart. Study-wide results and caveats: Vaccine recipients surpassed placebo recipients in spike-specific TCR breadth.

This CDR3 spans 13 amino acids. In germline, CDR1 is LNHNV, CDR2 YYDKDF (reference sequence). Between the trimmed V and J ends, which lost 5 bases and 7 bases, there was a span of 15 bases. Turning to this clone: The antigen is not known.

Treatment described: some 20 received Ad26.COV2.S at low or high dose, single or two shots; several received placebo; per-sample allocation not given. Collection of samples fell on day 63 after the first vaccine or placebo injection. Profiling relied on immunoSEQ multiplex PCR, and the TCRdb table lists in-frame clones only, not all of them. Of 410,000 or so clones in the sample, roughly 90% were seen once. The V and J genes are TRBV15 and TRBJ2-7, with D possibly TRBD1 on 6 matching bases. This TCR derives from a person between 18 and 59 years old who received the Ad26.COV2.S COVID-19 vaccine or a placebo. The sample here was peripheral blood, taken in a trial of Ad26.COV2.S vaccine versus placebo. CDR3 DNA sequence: TGTGCCACCAGCGGATTTTTTACAGGGGAGCAGTACTTC. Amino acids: CATSGFFTGEQYF.